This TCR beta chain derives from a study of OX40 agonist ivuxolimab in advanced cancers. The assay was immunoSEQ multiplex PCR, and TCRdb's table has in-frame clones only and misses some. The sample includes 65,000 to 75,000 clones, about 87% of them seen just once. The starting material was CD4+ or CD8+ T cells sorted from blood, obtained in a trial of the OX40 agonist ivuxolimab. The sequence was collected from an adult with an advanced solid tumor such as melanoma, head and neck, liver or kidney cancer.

CDR3 DNA: TGTGCCTGGAGTCCTTCTCTGGAGGGCAGCAATCAGCCCCAGCATTTT. Its protein product is CAWSPSLEGSNQPQHF. The chain couples TRBV30 to TRBJ1-5; D uncertain. The germline CDR1 and CDR2 sequences are GTSNPN and SVGIG (reference sequence). The ends were cut back, 2 bases at V and 1 base at J, with 15 bases in the middle. The CDR3 sequence is 16 residues long.